This note documents a single T cell receptor (beta chain) sequence. Its antigen remains unidentified. Libraries were prepared by immunoSEQ multiplex PCR; TCRdb keeps only in-frame clonotypes and omits some of them. There are some 58,000 clones in the sample; 70% to 90% occur only once, and less than 2% lies in the top ten. This entry belongs to a study of OX40 agonist ivuxolimab in advanced cancers. Overall study: Administration of intravenous ivuxolimab to patients occurred every 2 weeks at 0.01 to 10 mg/kg. The study, taken as a whole, reports: Both CD4+ and CD8+ T cell populations in blood had undergone clonal expansion by week 6 at 0.1 to 3.0 mg/kg.

Germline loops: CDR1 MNHEY, CDR2 SMNVEV (reference sequence). The CDR3 loop spans 12 amino acids. The ends were cut back, 8 bases at V and 3 bases at J, with 10 bases in the middle. This sample comprised CD4+ or CD8+ T cells sorted from blood, obtained in a trial of the OX40 agonist ivuxolimab. This clonotype was sampled from an adult with an advanced solid tumor such as melanoma, head and neck, liver or kidney cancer. This chain joins TRBV27 and TRBJ1-2; D unclear. Here the CDR3 reads CASRQRDYGYTF. The CDR3 nucleotides are TGTGCCAGCCGCCAAAGGGACTATGGCTACACCTTC.